This is a list of T cell receptor beta chains from one sample in a study of blood T cell repertoires in COVID-19. Sequencing used immunoSEQ multiplex PCR; TCRdb keeps in-frame clones, though not all of them. The sample consists of 100,000 to 150,000 clones, about 82% of them appearing once. Material for sequencing was peripheral blood. Receptors were obtained from a human donor in a cohort sampled during active COVID-19. CDR3s include the opening cysteine and the closing phenylalanine or tryptophan. Fields, in order: V gene, J gene, D gene, clone size, CDR3 length, CDR3 protein, CDR3 DNA. The D gene is left open where the match is weak. Some rows have no size entry. The others give once, few or many, or a class for an expanded clone.

TRBV19,TRBJ1-2,.,.,13,CASWAGWVYGYTF,TGTGCCAGTTGGGCAGGGTGGGTATATGGCTACACCTTC
TRBV7-2,TRBJ2-3,TRBD2,.,16,CASSFGGRTLTDTQYF,TGTGCCAGCAGCTTCGGCGGGAGGACCCTCACAGATACGCAGTATTTT
TRBV19,TRBJ1-5,.,.,15,CASSINEGVNQPQHF,TGTGCCAGTAGTATAAACGAGGGAGTCAATCAGCCCCAGCATTTT
TRBV29-1,TRBJ2-7,TRBD1,many,12,CSVWDSSFEQYF,TGCAGCGTTTGGGACAGTAGTTTCGAGCAGTACTTC
TRBV3-1/TRBV3-2,TRBJ2-2,.,.,15,CASSQGRRGTGELFF,TGTGCCAGCAGCCAAGGAAGACGGGGCACCGGGGAGCTGTTTTTT
TRBV10-2,TRBJ2-2,TRBD1,.,14,CASLLQGAIGELFF,TGCGCCAGCCTATTACAGGGGGCGATCGGGGAGCTGTTTTTT
TRBV28,TRBJ2-7,.,.,15,CASSFPGDKSYEQYF,TGTGCCAGCAGTTTTCCAGGGGATAAATCCTACGAGCAGTACTTC
TRBV24-1,TRBJ2-1,TRBD1,.,14,CATSRAGGHNEQFF,TGTGCCACCAGCCGAGCAGGGGGCCACAATGAGCAGTTCTTC
TRBV2,TRBJ2-3,.,.,15,CASSEESTGTDTQYF,TGTGCCAGCAGTGAAGAGTCGACTGGCACAGATACGCAGTATTTT
TRBV10-3,TRBJ2-7,.,.,16,CAISTFDNLITYEQYF,TGTGCCATCAGTACATTCGACAACTTAATCACCTACGAGCAGTACTTC
TRBV19,TRBJ1-5,TRBD1,.,15,CASRGDRGSNQPQHF,TGTGCCAGTAGAGGGGACAGGGGCTCCAATCAGCCCCAGCATTTT
TRBV2,TRBJ2-1,.,once,14,CASSVLRGGNEQFF,TGTGCCAGCAGTGTCCTAAGGGGGGGTAATGAGCAGTTCTTC
TRBV28,TRBJ1-5,.,.,16,CASSSSGSGKHQPQHF,.
TRBV19,TRBJ2-7,TRBD2,once,13,CASGTSGIYEQYF,TGTGCCAGTGGAACTAGCGGGATCTACGAGCAGTACTTC
TRBV5-1,TRBJ2-1,.,.,16,CASSPRPGLGYNEQFF,TGCGCCAGCAGCCCCCGCCCAGGGCTGGGCTACAATGAGCAGTTCTTC
TRBV5-1,TRBJ2-3,TRBD2,.,16,CASSFGLAGSTDTQYF,TGCGCCAGCAGCTTTGGACTAGCGGGGAGCACAGATACGCAGTATTTT
TRBV28,TRBJ1-1,.,.,13,CASSSPDTAEAFF,TGTGCCAGCAGTTCTCCAGACACCGCTGAAGCTTTCTTT
TRBV30,TRBJ1-2,.,.,12,CAWGQRSYGYTF,TGTGCCTGGGGACAGCGATCCTATGGCTACACCTTC
TRBV18,TRBJ2-2,.,.,14,CASSPKRNTGELFF,TGTGCCAGCTCACCAAAGCGGAACACCGGGGAGCTGTTTTTT
TRBV7-8,TRBJ1-2,.,once,16,CASSLAGIGGLGGYTF,TGTGCCAGCAGCTTAGCGGGAATTGGGGGCCTGGGTGGCTACACCTTC
TRBV29-1,TRBJ2-5,TRBD1,.,16,CSVSGTGSKHQETQYF,TGCAGCGTTTCCGGGACAGGGTCGAAACACCAAGAGACCCAGTACTTC
TRBV10-3,TRBJ2-7,TRBD1,.,16,CAISEGTGSHFYEQYF,TGTGCCATCAGTGAGGGGACAGGGTCCCATTTTTACGAGCAGTACTTC
TRBV5-1,TRBJ1-1,.,.,16,CASSLVQGSSNTEAFF,TGCGCCAGCAGCTTGGTCCAGGGGTCGTCGAACACTGAAGCTTTCTTT
TRBV11-2,TRBJ2-3,TRBD1,once,16,CASSARQGLLTDTQYF,TGTGCCAGCAGCGCCCGACAGGGCCTTCTCACAGATACGCAGTATTTT
TRBV19,TRBJ1-2,.,.,15,CASSMGLYANYGYTF,TGTGCCAGTAGTATGGGACTGTATGCTAACTATGGCTACACCTTC
TRBV15,TRBJ2-7,.,.,17,CATSRAFSRALSYEQYF,TGTGCCACCAGCAGAGCCTTTTCGAGGGCCCTCTCCTACGAGCAGTACTTC
TRBV7-9,TRBJ1-6,TRBD1,.,14,CASSQTGESSPLHF,TGTGCCAGCAGCCAGACAGGGGAATCCTCACCCCTCCACTTT
TRBV5-6,TRBJ2-5,TRBD2,.,16,CASSWERGLFQETQYF,TGTGCCAGCAGCTGGGAGCGGGGGTTATTCCAAGAGACCCAGTACTTC
TRBV7-8,TRBJ2-7,TRBD2,.,14,CASSVAGLNYEQYF,TGTGCCAGCAGCGTAGCGGGACTAAACTACGAGCAGTACTTC
TRBV30,TRBJ2-5,.,.,18,CAWSVLFGRVRDLETQYF,TGTGCCTGGAGTGTACTGTTTGGTCGGGTGCGTGATTTGGAGACCCAGTACTTC
TRBV7-8,TRBJ2-5,.,.,16,CASTQWGEEGWKTQYF,TGTGCCAGCACCCAATGGGGCGAAGAAGGATGGAAGACCCAGTACTTC
TRBV25-1,TRBJ2-5,.,once,15,CASSVLGTRQETQYF,TGTGCCAGCAGTGTTTTGGGGACACGCCAAGAGACCCAGTACTTC
TRBV7-9,TRBJ2-3,.,.,16,CASSLSEWTSTDTQYF,TGTGCCAGCAGCTTATCCGAGTGGACTAGCACAGATACGCAGTATTTT
TRBV13,TRBJ1-4,.,few,14,CASSRAGTNEKLFF,TGTGCCAGCAGCCGGGCAGGGACTAATGAAAAACTGTTTTTT
TRBV12-5,TRBJ1-5,TRBD1,.,15,CASGLVTGGNQPQHF,TGTGCTAGTGGTTTGGTAACAGGGGGCAATCAGCCCCAGCATTTT
TRBV16,TRBJ1-1,.,.,14,CASSPNRAFNEAFF,TGTGCCAGCAGCCCAAACAGGGCTTTCAATGAAGCTTTCTTT
TRBV2,TRBJ1-5,.,.,15,CASSGGGASNQPQHF,TGTGCCAGCAGTGGTGGCGGGGCGAGCAATCAGCCCCAGCATTTT
TRBV7-2,TRBJ2-7,TRBD2,.,16,CASSLASSGSSYEQYF,TGTGCCAGCAGCTTAGCCTCCAGCGGGAGTTCATACGAGCAGTACTTC
TRBV27,TRBJ1-4,TRBD1,.,14,CASSRDRDNEKLFF,TGTGCCAGCAGCAGGGACAGGGATAATGAAAAACTGTTTTTT
TRBV4-1,TRBJ2-3,TRBD2,.,15,CASSQDLAGADTQYF,TGCGCCAGCAGCCAAGATTTAGCGGGAGCAGATACGCAGTATTTT
TRBV28,TRBJ2-7,.,.,14,CASSLGGPLYEQYF,TGTGCCAGCAGTTTGGGGGGACCACTCTACGAGCAGTACTTC
TRBV7-9,TRBJ1-2,.,once,14,CASSLASGNYGYTF,TGTGCCAGCAGCTTAGCGAGCGGGAACTATGGCTACACCTTC
TRBV2,TRBJ2-6,.,.,16,CASSEPAASGANVLTF,TGTGCCAGCAGTGAGCCAGCGGCCTCTGGGGCCAACGTCCTGACTTTC